The clone carrying this TCR beta chain has only a few counts. What it binds is unknown. The CDR3 runs to 14 residues. V was pared by 7 bases and J by 6 bases, with 19 bases between. Germline CDR1 is ENHRY and CDR2 is SYGVKD. The data were obtained in a study of blood T cells in healthy people across ages. Whole-study results and caveats: Researchers said unsorted PBMCs prevented a conclusive naive versus antigen-experienced comparison. Both higher diversity and more naive CD4+ cells marked long-lived donors when set against aged donors.

Alongside a J-beta primer mix, a sample-barcoded 5' primer served in a second PCR lasting roughly 7 to 11 cycles. Every cDNA molecule carried a tag from a template-switch adaptor bearing 12 random nucleotides. TCRdb ran MiXCR on the 5' RACE reads and lists one entry per CDR3 protein. The sample includes roughly 2 million distinct CDR3 sequences, 40% to 55% seen only once; the top ten take less than 2.5%. Every donor provided 7.5 to 10 milliliters of peripheral blood. The sequenced sample consisted of blood. The receptor was isolated from a woman in her thirties or forties in good health. The chain recombines TRBV10-3 with TRBJ2-7; maybe TRBD1 (5 bases). CDR3 in amino acids: CAITTLGQGGEQYF. CDR3 DNA: TGTGCCATCACCACTTTGGGGCAGGGCGGCGAGCAGTACTTC.